This entry describes one TCR beta chain. Antigen specificity is unknown. This record comes from a study of human T cells and chemical hapten exposure. TCRdb re-called the RACE reads through MiXCR, storing one row per CDR3 protein. The sample has nearly 350,000 distinct CDR3 sequences, about 7% seen once. Time point indicated: patch test 1, 2 weeks after DPC sensitization. The treatment here: therapeutic diphenylcyclopropenone sensitization with weekly scalp DPC. Study-wide points: Expanded TCRs clustered into significantly more large CDR3 similarity groups than controls, the analysis revealed.

CDR1 is LGHNA, CDR2 YNFKEQ, per germline. Trimming took 2 bases from V and 2 from J; bases not matched to a gene: 3. The CDR3 is 15 amino acids. The gene calls are TRBV4-2 and TRBJ1-2; 9 positions match TRBD1. The origin of this receptor is a woman aged 18-29 years with alopecia areata. Some clones in this sample may be carry-over from other donors' samples. The starting material was whole blood, obtained in connection with sensitization to the hapten diphenylcyclopropenone (DPC). The CDR3 is CASSQTDRGNYGYTF. CDR3 nucleotides: TGTGCCAGCAGCCAAACGGACAGGGGAAACTATGGCTACACCTTC.